The clone carrying this TCR beta chain occurred a few times. What it binds is not known. The donors were all healthy and Caucasian. V was trimmed by 7 bases and J by 6 bases, leaving 16 bases between them. The CDR3 loop spans 13 amino acids. Germline loops: CDR1 SQVTM, CDR2 ANQGSEA. TCRdb re-called the 5' RACE reads through MiXCR, storing one row per CDR3 protein. The sample lists 700,000 or so distinct CDR3 sequences; around 8.6% were seen once. The sample belongs to a study of identical twins. General observations from the study: Within cord blood, abundant beta clonotypes carried fewer insertions, but memory repertoires showed no such trend. Compared with unrelated sharing, twin-shared out-of-frame alpha sequences had more low-probability sequences. Without tracking the same donors, conclusions rested on cross-sectional statistical analysis.

The data were also submitted as part of a second study, on yellow fever vaccine responses in identical twins.

The sequence was obtained from a woman between 18 and 29 years old in good health. The sample consisted of PBMCs. This chain connects TRBV29-1 to TRBJ1-5; a weak D match, TRBD1 (6 bases). The CDR3 nucleotides read TGCAGCGGGATTCGGGGGGCCGGTCAGCCCCAGCATTTT. Translation gives CSGIRGAGQPQHF.